This is a list of T cell receptor beta chains from one sample in a study of cytomegalovirus exposure and HLA in healthy donors. Here immunoSEQ multiplex PCR was the method, and the copy in TCRdb shows in-frame clones only, minus some. In the table there are 150,000 to 200,000 clones, around four fifths of which are singletons. Sequenced sample: PBMCs. All receptors come from a female donor in good health and CMV-seronegative. The CDR3 runs from the conserved cysteine through the conserved F or W. The D gene is left open where the match is weak. Clone size appears in some rows only: once, few, many, or a class for an expanded clone.

TRBV15 | - | - | CATSQEVAYNEQFF
TRBV4-2 | - | - | CASSLLGQWSSGANVLTF
TRBV10-3 | TRBD2 | - | CAISEGGASGGYEQYF
TRBV6-8 | - | - | CASSESPRDSVYEQYF
TRBV5-1 | TRBD1 | - | CASSRDRGGDTQYF
TRBV10-3 | TRBD2 | - | CAISESLAGDTGELFF
TRBV4-1 | - | - | CASSQAASQNYEQYF
TRBV7-3 | - | few | CASSLMGTLGGPDTQYF
TRBV5-1 | - | - | CASRIRDLSSYEQYF
TRBV6-1 | TRBD1 | - | CASIGTGNQPQHF
TRBV7-9 | TRBD1 | once | CASNPGGSNYGYTF
TRBV18 | - | once | CASSPLAGRWNTEAFF
TRBV9 | - | - | CASSVRVNTEAFF
TRBV11-2 | - | - | CASSPGSVSPLHF
TRBV6-4 | - | - | CASSEGGYGYTF
TRBV15 | TRBD1 | - | CATSRLPGTGSYEQYF
TRBV30 | TRBD2 | - | CAWKLAGALNEQFF
TRBV6-1 | - | - | CASSGERVAAYNEQFF
TRBV5-4 | - | once | CASGSGVVYGYTF
TRBV28 | - | once | CASSLPGSQGQPQHF
TRBV7-3 | TRBD2 | - | CASSPGTSLTGELFF
TRBV13 | TRBD2 | - | CASSTGLAENQETQYF
TRBV19 | TRBD1 | - | CASSRGQGTYEQYF
TRBV5-4 | - | once | CASRTLSGNTGELFF
TRBV6-6 | - | - | CASSYDGITEAFF
TRBV7-6 | - | - | CASSLGTQNTGELFF
TRBV9 | - | few | CASSVAGSGNTIYF
TRBV6-4 | TRBD1 | - | CASSSQGDTGELFF
TRBV18 | - | few | CASSPPRVAGTDTQYF
TRBV6-5 | - | - | CASSRGQSTDTQYF
TRBV29-1 | TRBD1 | few | CSAEEDREETQYF
TRBV30 | TRBD2 | - | CAWSDPRTSGQPNEQFF
TRBV7-9 | TRBD1 | - | CASSSIRGLDTEAFF
TRBV18 | - | - | CASSPDSYTEAFF
TRBV30 | - | - | CAWSSDGLNTEAFF
TRBV7-2 | - | once | CASSQRAQSFGGELFF
TRBV11-3 | TRBD2 | - | CASSPTSGGVQTQYF
TRBV28 | TRBD1 | - | CASSVRDSIYSNQPQHF
TRBV5-1 | TRBD2 | - | CASSLLAGGPDGGELFF
TRBV5-1 | TRBD2 | - | CASSRGTSGSTDTQYF
TRBV19 | TRBD1 | - | CASNSDRHNEKLFF
TRBV7-9 | - | - | CASSRDGRWGTDTQYF
TRBV5-1 | TRBD1 | - | CASSRTGGYTEAFF
TRBV11-2 | TRBD1 | - | CASSPRQGRSGNTIYF